This T cell receptor (beta chain) was observed in a study of T-cell reconstitution after alpha-beta-depleted transplantation in children listed by TCRdb under 2016. At the level of the whole study: Using TCR repertoire profiling, the study followed T-cell immune reconstitution in a quantitative way in children after TCRalphabeta/CD19-depleted allogeneic hematopoietic cell transplantation.

A remark on this clonotype: The clone's antigen remains unknown. Base qualities are not at hand, and no much larger clone is one base apart.

The library was built by means of PCR. The run used an Illumina HiSeq 2500. TCR libraries were prepared with molecular barcoding, using unique molecular identifiers to normalize TCRbeta repertoire quantification. TCRdb trimmed the raw reads at Q25, called clones with MiXCR and kept productive beta chains. Under each unique CDR3 protein, matching rows form one entry showing the most common genes and DNA. The sample includes about 1,000,000 distinct CDR3 sequences, with under 30% observed a single time. The ten largest account for 25% to 35% of the sample. The full study reports these points: In some patients, the high TCRbeta diversity seen at day 60 was put down to recipient T cells and intrathymic progenitors that had survived conditioning. The apparently early alphabetaT-cell count recovery about two months after transplant was reportedly dependent on only several hundred rapidly expanded clones derived from non-depleted graft cells. Hyperexpanded clone frequencies declined over subsequent months; after one year, T-cell counts and TCRbeta diversity were mostly attributed to newly produced T cells.

This specimen's treatment or condition label, interpreted: allogeneic hematopoietic cell transplantation with graft depleted of TCRalphabeta T cells and CD19 B cells. The transplant recipients were children given TCRalphabeta/CD19-depleted allogeneic hematopoietic cell grafts. From its cysteine to its phenylalanine, the CDR3 spans 13 amino acids. The sequence is cut down to CDR3 DNA, 39 bases in frame from base 1. The germline V gene encodes CDR1 MNHNY and CDR2 SVGAGI (reference sequence). V is shortened by 2 bases, J by 7 bases, and the region joining them spans 11 bases. The receptor was isolated from a boy in the first two years of life who had a stem cell transplant for SCID, so the T cells may come from the graft donor. This material consisted of PBMCs, mostly from graft donor cells, taken 360 days after TCRalphabeta/CD19-depleted stem cell transplant. The chain is encoded by TRBV6-6 joined to TRBJ1-2; TRBD1 is a weak D gene call, 5 bases matching. The nucleotide sequence is given as TGTGCCAGCAGTTACGGCAGGGAAGGTGGCTACACCTTC. It is translated as CASSYGREGGYTF.